This record concerns one T cell receptor (beta chain) sequence. Its specificity is unknown. These data come from a study of cytomegalovirus exposure and HLA in healthy donors. Whole-study results and caveats: The authors listed 150 to 200 TCR beta chains as cytomegalovirus-associated. Among TCR beta chains of equal frequency, HLA-associated ones were more clonally expanded in a later analysis.

Primers for the PCR totalled 60 Vbeta and 13 Jbeta. The protocol was immunoSEQ multiplex PCR, while the TCRdb copy is restricted to in-frame clones and leaves out a portion. The table lists 99,000 or so clones, about 80% of them singletons, with approximately 4% in the top ten. Material: PBMCs. This sequence was found in a female donor in good health and CMV-seropositive.

The CDR3 sequence is CASGEDNGSNQPQHF. DNA for the CDR3: TGTGCCAGCGGGGAGGACAACGGTAGCAATCAGCCCCAGCATTTT. The chain carries TRBV2 and TRBJ1-5; D is possibly TRBD1 (5 bases). The CDR3 totals 15 residues. Germline CDR1 reads SNHLY; CDR2 reads FYNNEI. Trimming took off 8 bases at V and 0 bases at J, with 14 bases between the two ends.